This TCR beta chain was sequenced in a study of cytomegalovirus exposure and HLA in healthy donors. The PCR had 60 Vbeta and 13 Jbeta primers. Using immunoSEQ multiplex PCR, the repertoire was profiled, and TCRdb retains in-frame clones only, with some absent. The sample lists under 130,000 clones, roughly three quarters occurring once. This CDR3 region has 14 residues. Germline V gene data show CDR1 as KGHSH and CDR2 as LQKENI. Between the trimmed V and J ends, which lost 4 bases and 4 bases, there was a span of 13 bases. Donors in the study were healthy people who gave bone marrow. On this clone itself: The antigen is not known.

Overall study results and limits: A highly shared variant cluster was judged a likely technical artifact.

This TCR was sampled from a man in his thirties or forties in good health and CMV-seronegative. The sequenced sample consisted of PBMCs. The chain is built from TRBV18 and TRBJ1-2; D unclear. The CDR3 loop reads CASSQNEGVYGYTF. The CDR3, as DNA: TGTGCCAGCTCACAGAACGAGGGAGTCTATGGCTACACCTTC. The whole variable domain, remainder taken from reference TRBV18 and TRBJ1-2, is NAGVMQNPRHLVRRRGQEARLRCSPMKGHSHVYWYRQLPEEGLKFMVYLQKENIIDESGMPKERFSAEFPKEGPSILRIQQVVRGDSAAYFCASSQNEGVYGYTFGSGTRLTVV.